The rows below give T cell receptor beta chains drawn from one sample of a study of beta chain features in type 1 diabetes. Using immunoSEQ multiplex PCR, the repertoire was profiled, and TCRdb retains in-frame clones only, with some absent. The sample lists around 56,000 clones, roughly 52% occurring once. Material: Tregs from blood. The source of these receptors is a woman aged 40 to 49 with type 1 diabetes. Each CDR3 is given with its conserved first and last residue. The D gene is left open where the match is weak. Part of the rows lack a size; the others show once, few, many or a class for expanded clones.

j_call d_call v_call clone_size cdr3_nt cdr3_aa
TRBJ2-3 NA TRBV6-5 few TGTGCCACCTCCGGGGATACGCAGTATTTT CATSGDTQYF
TRBJ2-7 NA TRBV5-1 NA TGCGCCAGCAGCTTGGGGACTCCCGCCCCCCGGGAGCAGTACTTC CASSLGTPAPREQYF
TRBJ2-2 NA TRBV7-2 NA TGTGCCAGCAGCTCAGGGTCCGGGGAGCTGTTTTTT CASSSGSGELFF
TRBJ2-6 TRBD1 TRBV5-1 few TGCGCCAGCAGCCAAGGGACAGGGGGCTCGTCTGGGGCCAACGTCCTGACTTTC CASSQGTGGSSGANVLTF
TRBJ2-3 NA TRBV28 NA TGTGCCAGCAGTCCCGCCGACTACAACACAGATACGCAGTATTTT CASSPADYNTDTQYF
TRBJ2-1 TRBD1 TRBV28 NA TGTGCCAGCAGTCCCGCCCAACAGGGGTGGGCCAATGAGCAGTTCTTC CASSPAQQGWANEQFF
TRBJ2-7 TRBD1 TRBV7-3 NA TGTGCCAGCAGCTTGGGGACAGGAACCTACGAGCAGTACTTC CASSLGTGTYEQYF
TRBJ1-1 NA TRBV5-1 NA TGCGCCAGCAGCTTGGAGGGAGGGAAGAGCACTGAAGCTTTCTTT CASSLEGGKSTEAFF
TRBJ2-5 NA TRBV28 few TGTGCCAGCAGTCCTACTCTAGCGTCTGGGCTTTGGGAGACCCAGTACTTC CASSPTLASGLWETQYF
TRBJ1-3 NA TRBV6-5 NA TGTGCCAGCAGTTACTCGGAGGGAAAGGCTGGAAACACCATATATTTT CASSYSEGKAGNTIYF
TRBJ2-4 NA TRBV5-6 NA TGTGCCAGCAGCACTGCGGGACAGCCCAAAAACATTCAGTACTTC CASSTAGQPKNIQYF
TRBJ2-1 TRBD2 TRBV7-2 few TGTGCCAGCAGCGATCGGGGGGGAGTCTACAATGAGCAGTTCTTC CASSDRGGVYNEQFF
TRBJ2-5 NA TRBV5-6 NA TGTGCCAGCAGCTTGTCCCCGACTCGTCGGGAGACCCAGTACTTC CASSLSPTRRETQYF
TRBJ1-1 TRBD1 TRBV5-1 NA TGCGCCAGCAGTTCGGACAGGATACACACTGAAGCTTTCTTT CASSSDRIHTEAFF
TRBJ2-1 NA TRBV28 NA TGTGCCAGCAGTACCCCGACTGGCCGATCCTACAATGAGCAGTTCTTC CASSTPTGRSYNEQFF
TRBJ2-3 TRBD1 TRBV28 NA TGTGCCAGCAGCCCCGGGACAGCCTTCACAGATACGCAGTATTTT CASSPGTAFTDTQYF
TRBJ1-6 TRBD1 TRBV9 NA TGTGCCAGCACGGAGGGGGCAAATTCACCCCTCCACTTT CASTEGANSPLHF
TRBJ2-7 NA TRBV28 NA TGTGCCAGCAGTTTGACAGGTGCGCGCACCTACGAGCAGTACTTC CASSLTGARTYEQYF
TRBJ2-1 NA TRBV6-5 NA TGTGCCAGCACCGGGACAACTTACAATGAGCAGTTCTTC CASTGTTYNEQFF
TRBJ2-3 NA TRBV18 few TGTGCCAGCTCACCCGGACAGCCAAGGACAGATACGCAGTATTTT CASSPGQPRTDTQYF
TRBJ2-7 NA TRBV11-2 few TGTGCCAGCAGCTGGGAGAGTCGCGGAGAGCAGTACTTC CASSWESRGEQYF
TRBJ1-1 NA TRBV29-1 NA TGCAGCGTTGCTTCGGGGTCCACTGAAGCTTTCTTT CSVASGSTEAFF
TRBJ2-3 TRBD2 TRBV5-4 NA TGTGCCAGCAGCGTAATTAGCGGGAGCCTCACAGATACGCAGTATTTT CASSVISGSLTDTQYF
TRBJ2-5 NA TRBV7-9 NA TGTGCCAGCAGCTTAGGGCCTAGCGTACGGGAGACCCAGTACTTC CASSLGPSVRETQYF
TRBJ1-1 TRBD1 TRBV6-1 NA TGTGCCATCCTAAGGGGGCTCACTGAAGCTTTCTTT CAILRGLTEAFF
TRBJ2-1 TRBD2 TRBV13 once TGTGCCAGCAGTTTGAGCGGGACGACCTACAATGAGCAGTTCTTC CASSLSGTTYNEQFF
TRBJ2-5 TRBD1 TRBV7-2 few TGTGCCAGCAGCCCCAGGGGGCGAGAAGAGACCCAGTACTTC CASSPRGREETQYF
TRBJ1-1 NA TRBV12-5 NA TGTGCTAGTGGTTTGGGGGAGGGGACTGAAGCTTTCTTT CASGLGEGTEAFF
TRBJ2-5 TRBD1 TRBV5-1 NA TGCGCCAGCAGCCGCGATTCACCTGGACAGGGGCGGGAGACCCAGTACTTC CASSRDSPGQGRETQYF
TRBJ2-3 NA TRBV19 few TGTGCCAGTAGAGACAGGTCGGTTGAGGATACGCAGTATTTT CASRDRSVEDTQYF
TRBJ1-4 NA TRBV5-1 NA TGCGCCAGCGCGAAAGGGACACGAACGAGGAATGAAAAACTGTTTTTT CASAKGTRTRNEKLFF
TRBJ2-7 NA TRBV29-1 few TGCAGCGTTTCCGGGTTTTACGAGCAGTACTTC CSVSGFYEQYF
TRBJ2-3 TRBD1 TRBV7-2 few TGTGCCAGCAGCAGACAGGGGTCAAATACGCAGTATTTT CASSRQGSNTQYF
TRBJ2-3 TRBD1 TRBV6-1 NA TGTGCCAGCACCCGACTGGACAGGGCGGATACGCAGTATTTT CASTRLDRADTQYF
TRBJ2-7 NA TRBV5-4 few TGTGCCAGCAGCCCCCACCCCCTGGACTATCAACGCGAGCAGTACTTC CASSPHPLDYQREQYF
TRBJ1-5 NA TRBV5-1 NA TGCGCCAGCAGCCAAACAGGAAATCAGCCCCAGCATTTT CASSQTGNQPQHF
TRBJ1-6 TRBD1 TRBV6-1 few TGTGCCAGCAGTGACTACCGTTGGACAGGGAATTCACCCCTCCACTTT CASSDYRWTGNSPLHF
TRBJ1-2 NA TRBV5-1 NA TGCGCCAGCAGCTTGGGGGACACTCCAAACTATGGCTACACCTTC CASSLGDTPNYGYTF
TRBJ2-5 NA TRBV6-5 few TGTGCCAGCAGCCGAGATAGCCAAGAGACCCAGTACTTC CASSRDSQETQYF
TRBJ2-7 NA TRBV15 once TGTGCCACCAGCAGAGGTGAGGGGGACGAGCAGTACTTC CATSRGEGDEQYF
TRBJ2-7 NA TRBV2 once TGTGCCAGCAGGGTTAGCGGTACCTACGAGCAGTACTTC CASRVSGTYEQYF
TRBJ2-2 NA TRBV5-1 few TGCGCCAGCAGCCCCGTGGGGGGAGCCGGGGAGCTGTTTTTT CASSPVGGAGELFF
TRBJ2-3 NA TRBV7-2 few TGTGCCAGCAGCTCTTCGCTCGGTACGCAGTATTTT CASSSSLGTQYF
TRBJ2-7 TRBD1 TRBV5-1 NA TGCGCCAGCAGCCGCTCCGGGACAGAACACTCCTACGAGCAGTACTTC CASSRSGTEHSYEQYF
TRBJ2-1 NA TRBV7-2 NA TGTGCCAGCAGCTTTGTGGGAGATTACAATGAGCAGTTCTTC CASSFVGDYNEQFF
TRBJ2-5 NA TRBV27 few TGTGCCAGCAGTAGAGGACAGCAAGAGACCCAGTACTTC CASSRGQQETQYF
TRBJ1-5 TRBD1 TRBV10-3 NA TGTGCCATCAGTGAGGGGGGACAGGGCGGTCAGCCCCAGCATTTT CAISEGGQGGQPQHF
TRBJ2-5 TRBD1 TRBV5-1 NA TGCGCCAGCAGCCCCCAGGGACAGGGGATAACGGAGACCCAGTACTTC CASSPQGQGITETQYF